These T cell receptor beta chains were read from a single sample in a study of blood T cell repertoires in COVID-19. The repertoire was sequenced with immunoSEQ multiplex PCR; TCRdb's copy has only in-frame clones and lacks some. This table has about 52,000 clones, about nine tenths appearing once. The sequenced sample was peripheral blood. These receptors originate from a man at least 80 years old with active or convalescent COVID-19. Both conserved end residues are part of each CDR3. D genes are given only for firm matches. The size field is filled for only some rows; it gives once, few, many or a size class.

>-|-|TRBJ2-7|TRBV5-6
TGTGCCAGCATCAAGGGGTCCCTAACCTACGAGCAGTACTTC
CASIKGSLTYEQYF
>once|-|TRBJ2-7|TRBV19
TGTGCCAGTGATTCAGGGTACTCTAGCGAGCAGTACTTC
CASDSGYSSEQYF
>-|TRBD1|TRBJ1-1|TRBV19
TGTGCCAGTAGTATGGGGACAGGGGTGAACACTGAAGCTTTCTTT
CASSMGTGVNTEAFF
>-|TRBD2|TRBJ2-2|TRBV9
TGTGCCAGCAGCGTGCGGAGCGGGGGGCCGTTGAACACCGGGGAGCTGTTTTTT
CASSVRSGGPLNTGELFF
>-|TRBD1|TRBJ2-3|TRBV19
TGTGCCAGTAGTATCGACAGGGGCAGAGATACGCAGTATTTT
CASSIDRGRDTQYF
>-|-|TRBJ2-7|TRBV7-9
TGTGCCAGCAGCTTAGTGACTTGGGAGCAGTACTTC
CASSLVTWEQYF
>-|-|TRBJ2-7|TRBV30
TGTGCCTGTTCTACAAGATACGACCCTACCGCGGGACAGTACTTC
CACSTRYDPTAGQYF
>-|-|TRBJ2-2|TRBV9
TGTGCCAGCAGCCTAAACACCGGGGAGCTGTTTTTT
CASSLNTGELFF
>-|-|TRBJ1-2|TRBV24-1
TGTGCCACCAGTGAACAGGGTAGCTACACCTTC
CATSEQGSYTF
>once|TRBD1|TRBJ2-7|TRBV29-1
TGCAGCGTTACTGGCCGGACAGGGACCTACGAGCAGTACTTC
CSVTGRTGTYEQYF
>-|-|TRBJ1-4|TRBV7-9
TGTGCCAGCAGCTTAAGCCCGGAGAGCAATGAAAAACTGTTTTTT
CASSLSPESNEKLFF
>-|-|TRBJ1-3|TRBV19
TGTGCCAGTAGTATCGGGGGTTTGGGAAACACCATATATTTT
CASSIGGLGNTIYF
>-|-|TRBJ1-1|TRBV6-4
TGTGCCAGCAGTGATAATTTCAGGGGTGGAACTGAAGCTTTCTTT
CASSDNFRGGTEAFF
>-|-|TRBJ1-1|TRBV5-1
TGCGCCAGCAGCCCAGGTGACACTGAAGCTTTCTTT
CASSPGDTEAFF
>-|-|TRBJ1-3|TRBV29-1
TGCAGCGTTACAGTGGTCTCTGGAAACACCATATATTTT
CSVTVVSGNTIYF
>few|TRBD2|TRBJ2-7|TRBV7-8
TGTGCCAGCAGCTTCCTAGCGGGAGTTCATGAGCAGTACTTC
CASSFLAGVHEQYF
>-|-|TRBJ2-1|TRBV30
TGTGCCTGGGAAGACAGTCCCTACAATGAGCAGTTCTTC
CAWEDSPYNEQFF
>-|TRBD1|TRBJ1-6|TRBV6-1
TGTGCCAGCAGTGAATTTGGCAGGGGGGATTCACCCCTCCACTTT
CASSEFGRGDSPLHF
>-|-|TRBJ1-4|TRBV5-1
TGCGCCAGCAGCCTCTCAGGGGCGGAGGAAAAACTGTTTTTT
CASSLSGAEEKLFF
>-|-|TRBJ2-7|TRBV28
TGTGCCAGCAGTTTAGGGGGGTTCTCCTACGAGCAGTACTTC
CASSLGGFSYEQYF
>once|TRBD2|TRBJ2-1|TRBV2
TGTGCCAGCAGTCTCATTAGCGGGAGGTACAATGAGCAGTTCTTC
CASSLISGRYNEQFF
>-|-|TRBJ2-3|TRBV11-2
TGTGCCAGCAGAAGAGACGGGACTTACACAGATACGCAGTATTTT
CASRRDGTYTDTQYF
>-|-|TRBJ1-1|TRBV7-2
TGTGCCAGCAACCTCTGGGGACACGGAATGAACACTGAAGCTTTCTTT
CASNLWGHGMNTEAFF
>-|-|TRBJ1-5|TRBV28
TGTGCCAGCAGTCCCGTAAATGTCAATCAGCCCCAGCATTTT
CASSPVNVNQPQHF
>-|TRBD1|TRBJ1-1|TRBV27
TGTGCCAGCAGTTGGAGGGGGCACAACACTGAAGCTTTCTTT
CASSWRGHNTEAFF
>-|TRBD2|TRBJ2-2|TRBV6-5
TGTGCCAGCAAGCTAGCGGGGCACACCGGGGAGCTGTTTTTT
CASKLAGHTGELFF
>-|TRBD1|TRBJ1-6|TRBV3-1/TRBV3-2
TGTGCCAGCAGCCAAGTACCACAGGGGTATAATTCACCCCTCCACTTT
CASSQVPQGYNSPLHF
>once|TRBD2|TRBJ2-2|TRBV7-8
TGTGCCAGCAGCTCACTAGCGGGATTGTACCCGACCGGGGAGCTGTTTTTT
CASSSLAGLYPTGELFF
>few|-|TRBJ2-7|TRBV9
TGTGCCAGCAGCGTCTCGGGGGGCGGGGACACCTACGAGCAGTACTTC
CASSVSGGGDTYEQYF
>-|TRBD1|TRBJ2-5|TRBV6-1
TGTGCCAGCAGTGTGTCCGGGACAGGGGGCCGAGAGACCCAGTACTTC
CASSVSGTGGRETQYF
>once|-|TRBJ1-2|TRBV2
TGTGCCAGCAGTGGATGGTCCCTCCAACGGGGGGCTGGCTACACCTTC
CASSGWSLQRGAGYTF
>-|-|TRBJ2-7|TRBV5-1
TGCGCCAGCAGCGTGGCAGGGTTATCCTACGAGCAGTACTTC
CASSVAGLSYEQYF
>-|TRBD2|TRBJ2-5|TRBV5-1
TGCGCCAGCACCGTCCAACCCTTAACCGGGACTAGCGGGGGCGTGTACCAAGAGACCCAGTACTTC
CASTVQPLTGTSGGVYQETQYF
>-|-|TRBJ1-3|TRBV7-9
TGTGCCAGCAGCTTAACCGGGAACGGCCCTGGAAACACCATATATTTT
CASSLTGNGPGNTIYF
>-|TRBD2|TRBJ2-1|TRBV19
TGTGCCAGTAGTATCAGCGGGGGGGGATTTGAGCAGTTCTTC
CASSISGGGFEQFF
>once|TRBD1|TRBJ1-1|TRBV7-2
TGTGCCAGCAGCCCGGACAGGGGCCTTGACGCTTTCTTT
CASSPDRGLDAFF
>-|-|TRBJ2-5|TRBV14
TGTGCCAGCAGCCATCGGGTAGAAGGGGCCCGGGAGACCCAGTACTTC
CASSHRVEGARETQYF
>-|-|TRBJ1-4|TRBV28
TGTGCCTACAGAGCGTCCACAGGGAATGAAAAACTGTTTTTT
CAYRASTGNEKLFF
>-|-|TRBJ1-2|TRBV30
TGTGCCTGGAGTGCTAGTGACTTCGGACTTCATGGCTACACCTTC
CAWSASDFGLHGYTF
>-|TRBD2|TRBJ2-1|TRBV7-9
TGTGCCAGCAGCTTACAGGGACTAGCGGGGACCAATGAGCAGTTCTTC
CASSLQGLAGTNEQFF
>-|-|TRBJ2-7|TRBV7-9
TGTGCCAGCAGCTTAGTGGCAGGGATCTCCCTCTACGAGCAGTACTTC
CASSLVAGISLYEQYF
>-|TRBD1|TRBJ2-2|TRBV7-3
TGTGCCAGCAGCTCGAGACAGGGGGGTACCGGGGAGCTGTTTTTT
CASSSRQGGTGELFF
>-|TRBD1|TRBJ2-3|TRBV27
TGTGCCAGCAGGACAGGGGCCACTGGGGATACGCAGTATTTT
CASRTGATGDTQYF
>-|-|TRBJ1-2|TRBV7-8
TGTGCCAGCAGCCCCTGGGGCGACAGTGGCTACACCTTC
CASSPWGDSGYTF
>-|TRBD2|TRBJ2-1|TRBV28
TGTGCCAGCAGTATCCCGGGACTACGAACCTACAATGAGCAGTTCTTC
CASSIPGLRTYNEQFF
>-|-|TRBJ1-3|TRBV9
TGTGCCAGCAGCGTAGATAGAACGACTGGAAACACCATATATTTT
CASSVDRTTGNTIYF
>-|-|TRBJ2-7|TRBV5-4
TGTGCCAGCAGCCCCCGCGGGACTCGGGGCTCCTACGAGCAGTACTTC
CASSPRGTRGSYEQYF
>-|-|TRBJ2-1|TRBV5-1
TGCGCCAGCACCGCGAATTACAATGAGCAGTTCTTC
CASTANYNEQFF
>-|-|TRBJ1-1|TRBV18
TGTGCCAGCTCACCAGGGCTCAACACTGAAGCTTTCTTT
CASSPGLNTEAFF
>-|-|TRBJ2-5|TRBV6-2/TRBV6-3
TGTGCCAGCAGTTATCAGGGGGTAGCGGGGACCGGGTACTTC
CASSYQGVAGTGYF
>-|TRBD1|TRBJ1-2|TRBV15
TGTGCCACCAGCAGTTACCGGGTAGGACAGGATGGCTACACCTTC
CATSSYRVGQDGYTF
>-|TRBD1|TRBJ2-1|TRBV6-5
TGTGCCAGCAGCTGGGACAGGGGAGGTGGGCAGTTCTTC
CASSWDRGGGQFF
>-|-|TRBJ2-5|TRBV7-9
TGTGCCAGCAGCACGGGACACCAACAAGAGACCCAGTACTTC
CASSTGHQQETQYF
>-|-|TRBJ1-5|TRBV10-3
TGTGCCATCAGTGACCCCCGCGGGGTATGGGGCAATCAGCCCCAGCATTTT
CAISDPRGVWGNQPQHF
>-|-|TRBJ1-1|TRBV30
TGTGCCTGGAGTCTTCGAGGAGAAGCTTTCTTT
CAWSLRGEAFF
>-|TRBD1|TRBJ2-3|TRBV25-1
TGTGCCAGCAGTCGAACCGGGACAGGGTCCGCAGATACGCAGTATTTT
CASSRTGTGSADTQYF
>-|-|TRBJ1-1|TRBV7-2
TGTGCCAGCAGTCTAACCGGGTCGGTGGGAGCTTTCTTT
CASSLTGSVGAFF
>-|TRBD1|TRBJ1-4|TRBV30
TGTGCCTGGAGCACGACCGGGACAGGGCATGAAAAACTGTTTTTT
CAWSTTGTGHEKLFF
>once|-|TRBJ1-4|TRBV4-3
TGCGCCAGCAGCCTGACTCACGTTGCAACTAATGAAAAACTGTTTTTT
CASSLTHVATNEKLFF
>-|-|TRBJ2-1|TRBV7-2
TGTGCCAGCAGCTCCAACGGTTACAATGAGCAGTTCTTC
CASSSNGYNEQFF